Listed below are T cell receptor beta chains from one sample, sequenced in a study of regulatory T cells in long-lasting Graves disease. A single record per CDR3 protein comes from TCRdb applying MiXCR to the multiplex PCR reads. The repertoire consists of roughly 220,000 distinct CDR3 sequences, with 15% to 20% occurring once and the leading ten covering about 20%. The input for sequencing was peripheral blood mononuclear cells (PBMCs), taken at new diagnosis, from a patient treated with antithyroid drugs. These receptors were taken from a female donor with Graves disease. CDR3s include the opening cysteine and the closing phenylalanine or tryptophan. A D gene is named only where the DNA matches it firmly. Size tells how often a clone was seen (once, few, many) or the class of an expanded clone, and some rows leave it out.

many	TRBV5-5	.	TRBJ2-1	CASSQDSPVSNEQFF	TGTGCCAGCAGCCAAGACAGCCCCGTGAGCAATGAGCAGTTCTTC
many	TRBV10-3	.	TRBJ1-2	CAISEKNYGYTF	TGTGCCATCAGTGAAAAAAACTATGGCTACACCTTC
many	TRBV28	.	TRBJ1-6	CASSFNRAPNSPLHF	TGTGCCAGCAGTTTTAACAGGGCCCCCAATTCACCCCTCCACTTT
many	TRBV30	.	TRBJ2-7	CAWSVSGPSEQYF	TGTGCCTGGAGTGTTTCTGGGCCGAGCGAGCAGTACTTC
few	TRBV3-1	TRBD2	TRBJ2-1	CASSRRSGSVHNEQFF	TGTGCCAGCAGTAGAAGGAGCGGGAGCGTCCACAATGAGCAGTTCTTC
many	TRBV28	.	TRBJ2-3	CASTPGGTLGDTQYF	TGTGCCAGCACCCCTGGCGGGACCTTGGGAGATACGCAGTATTTT
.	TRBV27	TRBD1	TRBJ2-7	CASWGQDSSYEQYF	TGTGCCAGCTGGGGACAGGACAGCTCCTACGAGCAGTACTTC
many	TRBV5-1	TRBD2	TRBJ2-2	CASSWTLAGEAGELFF	TGCGCCAGCAGCTGGACCCTAGCGGGAGAGGCCGGGGAGCTGTTTTTT
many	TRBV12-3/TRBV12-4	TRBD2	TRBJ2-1	CASRFSGSYNEQFF	TGTGCCAGCAGATTTAGCGGGAGTTACAATGAGCAGTTCTTC
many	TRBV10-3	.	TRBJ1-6	CAISESATDSPLHF	TGTGCCATCAGTGAGTCAGCCACAGATTCACCCCTCCACTTT
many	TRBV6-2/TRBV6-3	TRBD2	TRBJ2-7	CASSYSAGPSYEQYF	TGTGCCAGCAGTTACTCAGCGGGGCCTTCGTACGAGCAGTACTTC
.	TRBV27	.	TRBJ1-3	CAGSPDGYSGNTTYF	TGTGCCGGCAGTCCCGACGGATACTCTGGAAACACCACATATTTT
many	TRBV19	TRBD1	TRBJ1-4	CASADRGRLFF	TGTGCCAGTGCTGACAGGGGTAGACTGTTTTTT
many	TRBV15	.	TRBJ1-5	CATSRDPRIDQPQHF	TGTGCCACCAGCAGAGACCCCCGGATTGATCAGCCCCAGCATTTT
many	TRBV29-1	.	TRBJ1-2	CSVEDRPPNYGYTF	TGCAGCGTTGAAGACAGACCACCTAACTATGGCTACACCTTC
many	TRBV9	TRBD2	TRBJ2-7	CASSVTPLAGNTYEQYF	TGTGCCAGCAGCGTAACCCCATTAGCGGGGAATACCTACGAGCAGTACTTC
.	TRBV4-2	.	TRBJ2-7	CASSQVAAQYEQYF	TGTGCCAGCAGCCAAGTTGCGGCACAATACGAGCAGTACTTC